This T cell receptor (beta chain) came from a study of metastatic and nonmetastatic thyroid tumors. About the research overall: Comparison of repertoires was carried out across blood and tumor or nodule tissue from malignant and benign thyroid patients. Overall study findings and caveats: Malignant tumors reportedly showed significantly higher TCR beta diversity than benign nodules in both blood and tumor.

With MiXCR, TCRdb reprocessed the PCR reads. The sample lists about 26,000 clones, 25% to 30% seen once, with over 5% in the top ten. This clone was found many times. Its cognate antigen is unknown. Other nucleotide sequences in the sample specify the same CDR3. Germline CDR1 and CDR2: SNHLY and FYNNEI. CDR3 length equals 14 residues. Patients were all untreated before their thyroid surgery. The chain carries TRBV2 and TRBJ2-2; 12 bases match TRBD2. This sequence originates from a female donor with papillary thyroid cancer or a benign thyroid nodule (not recorded which). Some clones in this sample may be carry-over from other donors' samples. The sequencing sample was made of blood. The CDR3 region is CALKLAGGTGELFF. The CDR3 nucleotides are TGTGCGTTGAAGCTAGCGGGAGGGACCGGGGAGCTGTTTTTT.